This TCR beta chain was retrieved from a study of type 1 and type 2 diabetes patients. This CDR3 contains 18 residues. The germline CDR1 and CDR2 sequences are SNHLY and FYNNEI. The junction had 24 bases not matched to a gene; V was cut back by 11 bases and J by 7 bases. The sample holds a few counts of this clonotype. Genomic DNA was the PCR template. Multiplex PCR with 30 forward and 13 reverse primers amplified the TCR beta CDR3. TCRdb redid the calling of the multiplex PCR reads with MiXCR, one entry per CDR3 protein. The sample contains under 300,000 distinct CDR3 sequences, around 47% of which appear only once.

Specimen: peripheral blood mononuclear cells (PBMCs). The TCR originated in a man aged 18 to 35 with type 2 diabetes. V and J are TRBV2 and TRBJ2-1; 9 nucleotides match TRBD2. As DNA, the CDR3 is TGTGCCTCCCTAGACGGGGCTAGCGGGATGCCTAGGGGGAATGAGCAGTTCTTC. This translates into CASLDGASGMPRGNEQFF.